This T cell receptor beta chain was identified during a study of blood T cell repertoires in COVID-19. Original processing methods: Amplification of reference gene primers provided the estimated nucleated cell counts. Measured with immunoSEQ multiplex PCR; TCRdb has only the in-frame clones, and not every one. That table supplies the V and J calls and clone size; D and trimming were determined from the DNA. The sample yields 90,000 to 140,000 clones, approximately 83% seen once. The CDR3 runs 18 residues. Germline loops: CDR1 LNHDA, CDR2 SQIVND (reference sequence). J lost 5 bases, V lost 6 bases, and 20 bases had no gene match.

The sequence came from a man aged 45-65 years with acute or convalescent COVID-19. Input material: peripheral blood. The chain recombines TRBV19 with TRBJ2-7; 9 bases are shared with TRBD1. CDR3 amino acids: CASSGSGQGSLVLNEQYF. The CDR3 nucleotides read TGTGCCAGTAGCGGGTCGGGACAGGGATCCCTAGTCCTCAACGAGCAGTACTTC.